This TCR beta chain is drawn from a study of OX40 agonist ivuxolimab in advanced cancers. Blood sampling took place at baseline, cycle 4 day 1, and cycle 7 day 1. CDR1 is MDHEN, CDR2 SYDVKM, per germline. The V gene end was trimmed by 8 bases and the J gene end by 2 bases; junction bases not matched to a gene: 7. The CDR3 is 14 amino acids. TCRdb keeps only in-frame clones here, not all; method: immunoSEQ multiplex PCR. This table holds approximately 70,000 clones, 90% found once. This specimen consisted of CD4+ or CD8+ T cells sorted from blood, obtained in a trial of the OX40 agonist ivuxolimab. This sequence originates from an adult with an advanced solid tumor such as melanoma, head and neck, liver or kidney cancer. The rearrangement links TRBV28 to TRBJ1-2; 8 positions agree with TRBD1. CDR3 loop: CASDPPGGNYGYTF. The CDR3 DNA follows: TGTGCCAGCGACCCCCCAGGGGGCAACTATGGCTACACCTTC.